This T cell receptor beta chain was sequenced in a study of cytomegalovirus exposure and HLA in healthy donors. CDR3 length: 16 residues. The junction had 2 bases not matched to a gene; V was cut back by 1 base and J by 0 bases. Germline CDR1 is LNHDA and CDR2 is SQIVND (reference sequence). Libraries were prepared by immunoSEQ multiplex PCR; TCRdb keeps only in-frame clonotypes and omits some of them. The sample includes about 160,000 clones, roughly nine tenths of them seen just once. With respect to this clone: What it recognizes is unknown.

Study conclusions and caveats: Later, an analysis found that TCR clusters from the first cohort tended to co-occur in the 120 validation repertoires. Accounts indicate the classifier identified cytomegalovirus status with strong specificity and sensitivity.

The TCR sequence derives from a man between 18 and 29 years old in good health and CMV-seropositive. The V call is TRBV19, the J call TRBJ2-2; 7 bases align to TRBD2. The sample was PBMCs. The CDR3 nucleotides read TGTGCCAGTAGTATAGGGACTAGAGCGAACACCGGGGAGCTGTTTTTT. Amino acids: CASSIGTRANTGELFF.